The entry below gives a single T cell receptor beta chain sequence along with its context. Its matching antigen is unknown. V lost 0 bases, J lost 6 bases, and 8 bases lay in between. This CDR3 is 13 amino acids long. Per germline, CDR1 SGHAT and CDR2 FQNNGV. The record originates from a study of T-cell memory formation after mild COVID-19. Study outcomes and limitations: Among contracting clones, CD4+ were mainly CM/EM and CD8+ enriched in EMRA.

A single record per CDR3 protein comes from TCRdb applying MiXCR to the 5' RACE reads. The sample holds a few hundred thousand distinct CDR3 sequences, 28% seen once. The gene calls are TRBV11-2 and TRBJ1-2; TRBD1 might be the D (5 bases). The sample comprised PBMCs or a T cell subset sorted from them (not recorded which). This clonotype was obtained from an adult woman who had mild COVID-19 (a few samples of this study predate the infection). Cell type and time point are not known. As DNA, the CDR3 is TGTGCCAGCAGCTTAGAGCCAGGGCATGGCTACACCTTC. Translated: CASSLEPGHGYTF. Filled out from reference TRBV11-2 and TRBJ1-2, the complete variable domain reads EAGVAQSPRYKIIEKRQSVAFWCNPISGHATLYWYQQILGQGPKLLIQFQNNGVVDDSQLPKDRFSAERLKGVDSTLKIQPAKLEDSAVYLCASSLEPGHGYTFGSGTRLTVV.